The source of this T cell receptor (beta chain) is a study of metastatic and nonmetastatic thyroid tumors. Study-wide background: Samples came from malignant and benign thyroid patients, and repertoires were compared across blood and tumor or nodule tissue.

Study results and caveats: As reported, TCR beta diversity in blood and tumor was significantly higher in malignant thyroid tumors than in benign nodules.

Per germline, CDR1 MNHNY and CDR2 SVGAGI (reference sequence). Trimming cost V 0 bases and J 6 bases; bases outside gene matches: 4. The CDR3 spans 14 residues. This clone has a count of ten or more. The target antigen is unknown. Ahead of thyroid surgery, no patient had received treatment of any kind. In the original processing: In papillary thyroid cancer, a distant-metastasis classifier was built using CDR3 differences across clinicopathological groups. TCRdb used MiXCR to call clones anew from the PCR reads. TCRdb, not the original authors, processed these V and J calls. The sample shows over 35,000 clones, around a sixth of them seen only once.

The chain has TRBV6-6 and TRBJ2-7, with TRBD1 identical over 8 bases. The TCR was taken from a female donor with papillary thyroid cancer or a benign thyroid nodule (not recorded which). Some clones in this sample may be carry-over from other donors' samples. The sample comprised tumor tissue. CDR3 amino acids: CASSYSDRASEQYF. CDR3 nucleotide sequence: TGTGCCAGCAGTTACTCGGACAGGGCGAGCGAGCAGTACTTC.